The text below deals with one TCR beta chain. The CDR3 sequence is 13 residues long. V gave up 3 bases and J gave up 10 bases, with 13 bases separating them. CDR1 is MDHEN, CDR2 SYDVKM, per germline. Sequencing was performed with immunoSEQ multiplex PCR; in TCRdb, only in-frame clones are kept and a portion is missing. Among roughly 64,000 clones listed, approximately 96% were seen once. The sample comes from a study of T cell changes during pregnancy in multiple sclerosis. Sample: CD8+ T cells from peripheral blood mononuclear cells, taken after pregnancy. The source of this sequence is a female donor with multiple sclerosis, enrolled in a pregnancy study. The chain carries TRBV28 and TRBJ2-1; D possibly corresponds to TRBD1 (5 bases). The CDR3 protein is CASSLGLTAEQFF. CDR3 DNA: TGTGCCAGCAGTTTGGGGCTGACAGCGGAGCAGTTCTTC.